This TCR beta chain was found in a study of T-cell memory formation after mild COVID-19. Study in general: TCR clusters were mostly confined to one donor each. Overall study findings and caveats: Clones that got smaller from day 15 to 85 had even CD4/CD8, while clones growing later tipped toward CD4+. Shrinking CD4+ clones were chiefly CM and EM; CD8+ ones were chiefly EMRA.

V was pared by 5 bases and J by 0 bases, with 7 bases of the junction left unmatched. CDR1 and CDR2 from the germline V gene are SEHNR and FQNEAQ (reference sequence). The CDR3 spans 16 residues. Sample barcodes and UMIs were carried by the TCR alpha and TCR beta cDNA libraries that 5'RACE generated with constant-segment primers. TCRdb recomputed calls from the 5' RACE reads with MiXCR, one row per CDR3 protein. The profile covers roughly 150,000 distinct CDR3 sequences, with 13% to 15% appearing a single time and less than 30% taken by the ten largest. In regard to this clonotype: Antigen: not known.

Sequenced: PBMCs or a T cell subset sorted from them (not recorded which). The chain links TRBV7-9 to TRBJ2-1, with TRBD2 identical over 7 bases. The clonotype was recovered from an adult woman who had mild COVID-19 (a few samples of this study predate the infection). Cell type and time point are not known. The CDR3 DNA reads as TGTGCCAGCAGCCCACAGACTAGCCTCTCCTACAATGAGCAGTTCTTC. It is translated as CASSPQTSLSYNEQFF.